The present TCR beta chain was sequenced within a study of technical replicates of blood from a handful of donors. This CDR3 comprises 16 residues. Germline CDR1 is SGHNT and CDR2 is YYREEE (reference sequence). Germline trimming cut 4 bases from V and 5 bases from J; bases unmatched to any gene: 10. Assay used: immunoSEQ multiplex PCR; TCRdb lists only in-frame clones, some missing. The sample holds roughly 80,000 clones, roughly 94% seen once. The specimen was T cells isolated from PBMCs. This clonotype was obtained from a human donor in good health. The J gene is TRBJ2-2, the V gene TRBV5-4; 8 bases fit TRBD1. Here the CDR3 reads CASSPTGGRETGELFF. Written as DNA, the CDR3 is TGTGCCAGCAGCCCCACAGGGGGGCGAGAGACCGGGGAGCTGTTTTTT.